This section outlines one T cell receptor (beta chain) sequence together with its context. Its antigen remains unidentified. There are no base qualities to consult, and no much larger clone falls within one base. TCRbeta CDR3 regions were amplified from genomic DNA by means of the immunoSEQ Assay, a bias-controlled multiplex PCR. The authors processed their data as follows. The number of nucleated cells in each sample was estimated by amplification of reference gene primers within the assay. To quantify the absolute abundance of each unique TCRbeta CDR3 rearrangement, sequence reads were collapsed and filtered. For each sample, productive Simpson clonality was calculated as the square root of Simpson's diversity index across productive rearrangements. What TCRdb holds here is the immuneACCESS table cut down to in-frame rearrangements. Part of the clones is not present; checked against another copy, under half of the missing clones reflect an unresolved V gene, and the others are unexplained. V and J calls and clone size come straight from that table; D and trimming were deduced from the DNA. The sample contains about 190,000 clones, 84% of them found a single time. The ten largest clones add up to about 3.2% of the sample.

Inclusive of the bounding cysteine and phenylalanine, the CDR3 is 15 residues long. Of all the DNA, just the CDR3 is kept, 45 bases in frame from base 1. CDR1 and CDR2 are read off the germline V gene as SGHAT and FQNNGV. The junction shows trimming of 5 bases on V and 2 bases on J, and the gene matches do not reach 4 bases of it. Participants in the prospective study were enrolled through a virtual design, were aged about 18 to 90 years, and lived in about two dozen United States geographic areas. Cohort assignment in the prospective study relied on participant-reported clinical history from a screening survey and a study questionnaire. A participant counted as exposed if, within 2 weeks of entering the study, that participant had been in contact with someone who had a PCR-confirmed or clinician-diagnosed COVID-19 case. In the prospective study, whole blood, serum and a nasopharyngeal or oropharyngeal swab were collected from each participant by mobile phlebotomists. Additional blood draws and questionnaires over an approximately 2-month period could optionally be provided by prospective study participants. Blood samples from the prospective study were shipped frozen or at room temperature prior to DNA extraction.

This entry is derived from a study of blood T cell repertoires in COVID-19 (dated by TCRdb to the early 2020s). Concerning the study at large: Samples from collaborators originated in the United States, Italy and Spain and spanned both the acute and convalescent phases of COVID-19. The repertoires were made available in a free public database intended to serve as a resource for research on the immune response to SARS-CoV-2. The sample metadata nearly always contained a de-identified subject ID, COVID-19 status, age in years and sex. Samples came from the ongoing ImmuneRACE study (first 160 participants) plus 1,254 subjects from 6 global collaborators. The dataset comprised deeply sampled blood TCRbeta repertoires from subjects exposed to, actively infected with, or recovered from COVID-19. Where available, HLA class I and class II types were obtained from metadata supplied by the sample provider rather than from assay-based typing. The prospective study material was composed of cDNA or gDNA derived from T cells, B-cell-depleted T cells, or PBMCs. Overall results and qualifications from the work: How much clinical and demographic metadata was included differed by source and by participant, and the metadata was provided uncurated.

The receptor comes from a young woman who had been exposed to COVID-19. Sequencing used PBMCs or T cells enriched from blood (not recorded which). This sequence uses TRBV11-2 and TRBJ1-3; 9 bases in the middle match TRBD1. The CDR3 in this case is CASSPTGGAGNTIYF. The DNA sequence reads TGTGCCAGCAGCCCGACAGGGGGGGCTGGAAACACCATATATTTT.